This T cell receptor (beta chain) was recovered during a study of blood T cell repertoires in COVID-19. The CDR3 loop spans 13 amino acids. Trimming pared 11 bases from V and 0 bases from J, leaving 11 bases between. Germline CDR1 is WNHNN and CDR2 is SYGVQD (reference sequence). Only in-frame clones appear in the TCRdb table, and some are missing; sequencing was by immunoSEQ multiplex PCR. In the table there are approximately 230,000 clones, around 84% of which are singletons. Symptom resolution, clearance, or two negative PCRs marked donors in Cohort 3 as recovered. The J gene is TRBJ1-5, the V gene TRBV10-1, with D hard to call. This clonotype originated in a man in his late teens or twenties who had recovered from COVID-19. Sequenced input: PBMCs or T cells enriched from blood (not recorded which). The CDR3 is CASPVYSNQPQHF. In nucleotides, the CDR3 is TGCGCCTCCCCAGTTTATAGCAATCAGCCCCAGCATTTT.